Listed below are T cell receptor beta chains from one sample, sequenced in a study of regulatory T cells in long-lasting Graves disease. TCRdb redid the calling of the multiplex PCR reads with MiXCR, one entry per CDR3 protein. The sample records almost 350,000 distinct CDR3 sequences, 20% being singletons. Here the sequenced sample was peripheral blood mononuclear cells (PBMCs), taken when the disease was refractory, from a patient treated with antithyroid drugs. The receptors originated from a female donor with Graves disease. The CDR3 runs from the conserved cysteine through the conserved F or W. Fields, in order: D gene, J gene, clone size, V gene, CDR3 DNA, CDR3 protein. The D gene is left open where the match is weak. Size is omitted from some rows. Given values are once, few, many or a class for expanded clones.

. | TRBJ1-2 | many | TRBV5-6 | TGTACCAGCAGCTATGACCGTCTCGGGGATGGCTACACCTTC | CTSSYDRLGDGYTF
. | TRBJ2-7 | many | TRBV11-2 | TGTGCCAGCAGCCACGAGTACCCTGGGCAGTACTTC | CASSHEYPGQYF
TRBD1 | TRBJ1-6 | . | TRBV7-7 | TGTGCTAGCAGCTCCGGGACAGGGAGAGAATCACCCCTCCACTTT | CASSSGTGRESPLHF
. | TRBJ1-6 | . | TRBV7-2 | TGTGCCAGCAGCCTAAGGGGGGGGAATTCACCCCTCCACTTT | CASSLRGGNSPLHF
TRBD2 | TRBJ2-7 | few | TRBV6-1 | TGTGCCAGCAGACCCGGGACTAGCTTACGATACGAGCAGTACTTC | CASRPGTSLRYEQYF
TRBD1 | TRBJ1-4 | many | TRBV11-2 | TGTGCCAGCAGCTTGGAGCAGGGGGCGAAATATGAAAAACTGTTTTTT | CASSLEQGAKYEKLFF
. | TRBJ2-2 | few | TRBV18 | TGTGCCAGCTCACAATTCGATTCGAACACCGGGGAGCTGTTTTTT | CASSQFDSNTGELFF
TRBD2 | TRBJ2-7 | many | TRBV27 | TGTGCCAGCAGCGGGGGTAGCGGGAGAGAAGAGCAGTACTTC | CASSGGSGREEQYF
TRBD2 | TRBJ2-5 | . | TRBV4-3 | TGCGCCAGCAGCCAAGCAACGGGGGGGAGGGAGACCCAGTACTTC | CASSQATGGRETQYF
TRBD1 | TRBJ1-2 | few | TRBV10-2 | TGCGCCAGCAGGGATCCCGGGACAGGGAGGTACACCTTC | CASRDPGTGRYTF
TRBD1 | TRBJ1-2 | many | TRBV7-2 | TGTGCCAGCAGCTTTACGCGGGGACAGGGGGCTAATGGCTACACCTTC | CASSFTRGQGANGYTF
. | TRBJ1-3 | . | TRBV7-8 | TGTGCCAGCAGCCCTCGTGTAGCCGGTAACTCTGGAAACACCATATATTTT | CASSPRVAGNSGNTIYF
. | TRBJ1-1 | . | TRBV5-4 | TGTGCCAGCAGCTTGCTGCCAGGGCGTGAAGCTTTCTTT | CASSLLPGREAFF
. | TRBJ1-1 | . | TRBV5-4 | TGTGCCAGCAACCATCCAAGGGACACTGAAGCTTTCTTT | CASNHPRDTEAFF
. | TRBJ2-5 | few | TRBV14 | TGTGCCAGCAGCCAAACCGGGTTGGAGACCCAGTACTTC | CASSQTGLETQYF
. | TRBJ2-5 | few | TRBV5-1 | TGCGCCAGCAGCTTGTGGGGGACAAACCAAGAGACCCAGTACTTC | CASSLWGTNQETQYF
. | TRBJ1-1 | few | TRBV3-1 | TGTGCCAGCAGCCAAGATATACTCAGCCAAGCTTTCTTT | CASSQDILSQAFF
TRBD1 | TRBJ1-2 | many | TRBV6-1 | TGTGCCAGCATACCTCAGGGGGCGACTAACTATGGCTACACCTTC | CASIPQGATNYGYTF
TRBD1 | TRBJ1-1 | . | TRBV5-4 | TGTGCCAGCAGCTCGACAGGGGCCTATGAAGCTTTCTTT | CASSSTGAYEAFF
. | TRBJ1-1 | . | TRBV12-3/TRBV12-4 | TGTGCCAGCAGTATTCAGGGCTTGGCCACTGAAGCTTTCTTT | CASSIQGLATEAFF
. | TRBJ1-2 | many | TRBV12-5 | TGTGCTAGTGGTTTGGTACGGGTACCTCAGGAAGGCTACACCTTC | CASGLVRVPQEGYTF
. | TRBJ2-5 | many | TRBV30 | TGTGCCTGGAGTGAGCCGGGAGAAGGGAAAGAGACCCAGTACTTC | CAWSEPGEGKETQYF
. | TRBJ2-4 | . | TRBV19 | TGTGCCAGTTTCCCCCAGGGGACCAAAAACATTCAGTACTTC | CASFPQGTKNIQYF
. | TRBJ2-5 | . | TRBV7-9 | TGTGCCAGCAGCTGGGCCGGTGAAAAGACCCAGTACTTC | CASSWAGEKTQYF
. | TRBJ1-2 | many | TRBV6-2/TRBV6-3 | TGTGCCAGCAGGGCTGGGGTAAACTATGGCTACACCTTC | CASRAGVNYGYTF
. | TRBJ2-7 | few | TRBV6-1 | TGTGCCAGCAGTGGCGGGACAGCTCTTTTGGAGCAGTACTTC | CASSGGTALLEQYF
TRBD1 | TRBJ1-1 | many | TRBV27 | TGTGCCAGCAGTTCAACGGACAGGGGGCTGGGGGTAAACACTGAAGCTTTCTTT | CASSSTDRGLGVNTEAFF
. | TRBJ2-7 | few | TRBV29-1 | TGCAGCGTTGAATCGTGGGGACCAACCTACGAGCAGTACTTC | CSVESWGPTYEQYF
TRBD1 | TRBJ2-7 | once | TRBV7-8 | TGTGCCAGCAGCTTATCCGGGACAGGGCCAACTCGGCAGTACTTC | CASSLSGTGPTRQYF
TRBD2 | TRBJ2-3 | . | TRBV12-3/TRBV12-4 | TGTGCCAGCAGTTTCGCCGGGGGGAACACAGATACGCAGTATTTT | CASSFAGGNTDTQYF
. | TRBJ1-1 | many | TRBV2 | TGTGCCAGCAGCCGTGACGGGGACACTGAAGCTTTCTTT | CASSRDGDTEAFF
TRBD1 | TRBJ1-2 | many | TRBV12-3/TRBV12-4 | TGTGCCAGCAGCCGAAATCAGGGGGCGGGCTTTGGCTACACCTTC | CASSRNQGAGFGYTF
. | TRBJ1-4 | once | TRBV28 | TGTGCCAGCGGGGGAGAGGGGAATGAAAAACTGTTTTTT | CASGGEGNEKLFF
. | TRBJ1-6 | few | TRBV7-8 | TGTGCCAGCAGCTCCCCGGGGGGTGGGGTTTCACCCCTCCACTTT | CASSSPGGGVSPLHF
. | TRBJ2-2 | many | TRBV7-9 | TGTGCCAGCAGCTTGCGGGAATTCACCGGGGAGCTGTTTTTT | CASSLREFTGELFF
. | TRBJ2-7 | . | TRBV5-1 | TGCGCCAGCAGCTTGCGCCCGGTCGGAGAGCAGTACTTC | CASSLRPVGEQYF
. | TRBJ2-2 | many | TRBV12-3/TRBV12-4 | TGTGCCAGCAGTTTACGGTCCGCCGGGGAGCTGTTTTTT | CASSLRSAGELFF
TRBD2 | TRBJ2-7 | . | TRBV5-1 | TGCGCCAGCAGAACACTAGCGGGAGGGAACGAGCAGTACTTC | CASRTLAGGNEQYF
TRBD1 | TRBJ2-7 | many | TRBV12-3/TRBV12-4 | TGTGCCAGCAGCCCCGGGACAGGGGGCCTACACTCCTACGAGCAGTACTTC | CASSPGTGGLHSYEQYF
. | TRBJ2-7 | many | TRBV11-2 | TGTGCCAGCAGCTTTGGGGACGAGCAGTACTTC | CASSFGDEQYF
. | TRBJ2-5 | . | TRBV9 | TGTGCCAGCAGCGTCGACCGTGCTAGCGAACAAGAGACCCAGTACTTC | CASSVDRASEQETQYF
TRBD1 | TRBJ2-7 | . | TRBV15 | TGTGCCACCAGCAGTCGACCATACAGGGGGCGGTACGAGCAGTACTTC | CATSSRPYRGRYEQYF
. | TRBJ2-5 | many | TRBV7-8 | TGTGCCAGCAGCTTAACGACCAAAGAGACCCAGTACTTC | CASSLTTKETQYF
. | TRBJ2-3 | few | TRBV11-2 | TGTGCCAGCAGCCCGACGACTCGTGTCAATACGCAGTATTTT | CASSPTTRVNTQYF
. | TRBJ2-5 | few | TRBV7-9 | TGTGCCAGCAGCTTAACCGGATATCTCCAAGAGACCCAGTACTTC | CASSLTGYLQETQYF
. | TRBJ2-4 | . | TRBV19 | TGTGCCAGTAGTATAGATATGTTTTCAGGGCGGAAAAACATTCAGTACTTC | CASSIDMFSGRKNIQYF
. | TRBJ1-1 | many | TRBV7-9 | TGTGCCAGCAGCTTGGTCATTAGCCAGTCTATTGAAGCTTTCTTT | CASSLVISQSIEAFF
. | TRBJ1-3 | . | TRBV18 | TGTGCCAGCTCAGAACTGGACTCTGGAAACACCATATATTTT | CASSELDSGNTIYF
. | TRBJ2-5 | . | TRBV5-5 | TGTGCCAGCAGGAGGGGGACTATAGAAGTTGGGGAGACCCAGTACTTC | CASRRGTIEVGETQYF
. | TRBJ1-1 | once | TRBV4-1 | TGCGCCAGCAGCCCGAGCGGCAGGTCGAACACTGAAGCTTTCTTT | CASSPSGRSNTEAFF
. | TRBJ1-4 | . | TRBV7-9 | TGTGCCAGCAGCTTAGACCCCGGGAGGAATGAAAAACTGTTTTTT | CASSLDPGRNEKLFF